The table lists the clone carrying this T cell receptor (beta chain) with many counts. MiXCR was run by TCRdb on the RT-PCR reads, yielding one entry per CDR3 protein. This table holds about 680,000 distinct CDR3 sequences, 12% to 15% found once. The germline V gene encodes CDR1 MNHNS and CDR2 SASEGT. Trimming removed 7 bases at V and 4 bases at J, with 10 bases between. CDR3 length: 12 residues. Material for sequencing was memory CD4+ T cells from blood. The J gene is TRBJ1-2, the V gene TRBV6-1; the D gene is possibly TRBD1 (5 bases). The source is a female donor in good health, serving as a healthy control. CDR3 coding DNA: TGTGCCAGCACCCGGGACCGCTATGGCTACACCTTC. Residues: CASTRDRYGYTF.